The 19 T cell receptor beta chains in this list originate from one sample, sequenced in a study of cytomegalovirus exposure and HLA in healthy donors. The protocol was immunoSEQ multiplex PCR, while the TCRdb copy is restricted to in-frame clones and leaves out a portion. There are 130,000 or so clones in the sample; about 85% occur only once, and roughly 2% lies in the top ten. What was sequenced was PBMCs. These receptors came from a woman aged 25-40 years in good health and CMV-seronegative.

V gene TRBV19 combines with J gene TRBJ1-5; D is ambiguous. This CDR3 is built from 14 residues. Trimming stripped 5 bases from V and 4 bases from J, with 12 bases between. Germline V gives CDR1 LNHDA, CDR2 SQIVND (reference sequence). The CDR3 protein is CASSDIAGNQPQHF. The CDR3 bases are TGTGCCAGTAGTGATATTGCGGGGAATCAGCCCCAGCATTTT.

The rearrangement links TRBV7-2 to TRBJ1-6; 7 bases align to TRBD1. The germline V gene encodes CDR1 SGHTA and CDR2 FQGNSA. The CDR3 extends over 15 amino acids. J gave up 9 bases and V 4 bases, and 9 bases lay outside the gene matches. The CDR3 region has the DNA TGTGCCAGCAGCTCAAACCCAGGGGGTATTTCACCCCTCCACTTT. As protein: CASSSNPGGISPLHF.

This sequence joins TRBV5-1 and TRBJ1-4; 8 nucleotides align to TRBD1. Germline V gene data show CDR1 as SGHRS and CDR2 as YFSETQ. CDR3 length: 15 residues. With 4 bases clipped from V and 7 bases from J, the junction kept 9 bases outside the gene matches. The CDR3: CASSLGQGRGEKLFF. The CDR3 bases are TGCGCCAGCAGCCTCGGACAGGGAAGGGGTGAAAAACTGTTTTTT.

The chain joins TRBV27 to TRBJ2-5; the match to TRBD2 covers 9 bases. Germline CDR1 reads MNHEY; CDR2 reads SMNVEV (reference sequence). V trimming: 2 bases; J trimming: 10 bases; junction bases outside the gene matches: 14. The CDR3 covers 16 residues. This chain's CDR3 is CASSLSRLAGRTSQYF. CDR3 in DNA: TGTGCCAGCAGTTTAAGCCGGCTAGCGGGGAGAACAAGCCAGTACTTC.

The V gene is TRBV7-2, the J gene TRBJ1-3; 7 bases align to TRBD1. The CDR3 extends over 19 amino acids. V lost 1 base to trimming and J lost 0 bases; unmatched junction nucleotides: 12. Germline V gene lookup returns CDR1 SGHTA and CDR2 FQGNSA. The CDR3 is CASSLGGPRQGLSGNTIYF. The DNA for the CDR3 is TGTGCCAGCAGCTTAGGAGGGCCTAGACAGGGCCTCTCTGGAAACACCATATATTTT.

Here the CDR3 reads CATSRVGSPRDGNTIYF. The DNA of the CDR3 is TGTGCCACCAGCAGAGTTGGGAGCCCGAGGGATGGAAACACCATATATTTT. The V and J genes are TRBV15 and TRBJ1-3; D is unclear. Trimming took 1 base from V and 3 from J, leaving 16 bases between them. The CDR3 runs to 17 residues. Germline V gene sequence: CDR1 LNHNV, CDR2 YYDKDF (reference sequence).

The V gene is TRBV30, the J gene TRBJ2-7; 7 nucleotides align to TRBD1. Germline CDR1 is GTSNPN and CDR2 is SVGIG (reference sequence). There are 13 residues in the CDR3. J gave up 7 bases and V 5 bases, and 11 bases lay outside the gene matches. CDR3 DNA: TGTGCCTGGGGCTTAGGACAGGTCGTTGAGCAGTACTTC. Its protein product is CAWGLGQVVEQYF.

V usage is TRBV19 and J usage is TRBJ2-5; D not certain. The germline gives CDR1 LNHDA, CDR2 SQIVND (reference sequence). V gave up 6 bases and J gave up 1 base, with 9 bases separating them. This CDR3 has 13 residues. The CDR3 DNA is TGTGCCAGTAGCAGGCCAGGCCAAGAGACCCAGTACTTC. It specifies CASSRPGQETQYF.

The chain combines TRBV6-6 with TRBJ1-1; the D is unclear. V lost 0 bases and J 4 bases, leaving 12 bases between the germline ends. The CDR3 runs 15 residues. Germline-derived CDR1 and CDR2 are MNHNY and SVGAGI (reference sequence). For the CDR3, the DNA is TGTGCCAGCAGTTACTCGACGAACGGAGGCACTGAAGCTTTCTTT. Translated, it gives CASSYSTNGGTEAFF.

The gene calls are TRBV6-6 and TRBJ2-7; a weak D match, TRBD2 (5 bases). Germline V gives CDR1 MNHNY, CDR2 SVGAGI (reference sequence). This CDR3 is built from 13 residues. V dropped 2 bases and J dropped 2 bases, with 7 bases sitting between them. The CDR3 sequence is CASSYRETYEQYF. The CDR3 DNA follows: TGTGCCAGCAGTTACAGGGAGACCTACGAGCAGTACTTC.

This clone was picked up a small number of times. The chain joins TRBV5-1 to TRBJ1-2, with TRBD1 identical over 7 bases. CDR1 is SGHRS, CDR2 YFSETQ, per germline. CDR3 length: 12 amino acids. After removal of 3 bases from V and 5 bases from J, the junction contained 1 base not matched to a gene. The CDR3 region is CASSSQGYGYTF. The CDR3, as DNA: TGCGCCAGCAGCTCACAGGGGTATGGCTACACCTTC.

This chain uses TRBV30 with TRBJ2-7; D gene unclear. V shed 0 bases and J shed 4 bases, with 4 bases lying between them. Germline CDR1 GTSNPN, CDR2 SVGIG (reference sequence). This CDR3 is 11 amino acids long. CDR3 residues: CAWSVLYEQYF. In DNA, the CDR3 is TGTGCCTGGAGTGTACTTTACGAGCAGTACTTC.

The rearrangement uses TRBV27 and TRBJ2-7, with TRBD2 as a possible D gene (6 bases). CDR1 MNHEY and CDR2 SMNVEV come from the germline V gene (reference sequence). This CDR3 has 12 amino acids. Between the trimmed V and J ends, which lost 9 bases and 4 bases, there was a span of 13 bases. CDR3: CASQGRGYEQYF. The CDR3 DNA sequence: TGTGCCAGTCAGGGACGGGGGTACGAGCAGTACTTC.

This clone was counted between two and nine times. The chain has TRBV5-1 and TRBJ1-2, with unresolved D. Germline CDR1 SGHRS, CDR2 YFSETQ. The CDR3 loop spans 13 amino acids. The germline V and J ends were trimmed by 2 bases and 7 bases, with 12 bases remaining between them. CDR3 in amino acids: CASSFGGEGGYTF. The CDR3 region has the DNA TGCGCCAGCAGCTTTGGCGGGGAGGGTGGCTACACCTTC.

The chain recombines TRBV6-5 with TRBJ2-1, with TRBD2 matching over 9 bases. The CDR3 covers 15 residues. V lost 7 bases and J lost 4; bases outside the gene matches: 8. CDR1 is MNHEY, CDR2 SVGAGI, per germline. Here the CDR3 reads CASTLGGGVYNEQFF. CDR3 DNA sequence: TGTGCCAGCACGCTCGGCGGGGGGGTTTACAATGAGCAGTTCTTC.

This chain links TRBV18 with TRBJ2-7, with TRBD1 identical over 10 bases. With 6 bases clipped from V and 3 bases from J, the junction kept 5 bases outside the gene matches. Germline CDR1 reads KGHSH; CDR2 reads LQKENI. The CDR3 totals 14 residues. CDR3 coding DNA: TGTGCCAGCTCCTTGGACAGGGGGATCTACGAGCAGTACTTC. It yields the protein CASSLDRGIYEQYF.

The CDR3 nucleotides read TGTGCCAGTAGTAACCTAGCGGGGGGGTTCACAGATACGCAGTATTTT. This gives the protein CASSNLAGGFTDTQYF. The rearrangement links TRBV19 to TRBJ2-3, with TRBD2 matching 12 bases. The CDR3 sequence is 16 residues long. V shed 4 bases, J shed 2 bases, and the junction held 4 bases outside the gene matches. Germline lookup yields CDR1 LNHDA and CDR2 SQIVND (reference sequence).

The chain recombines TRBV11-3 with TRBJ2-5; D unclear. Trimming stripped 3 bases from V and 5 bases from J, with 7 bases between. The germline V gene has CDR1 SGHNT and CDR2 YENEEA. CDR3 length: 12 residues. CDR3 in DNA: TGTGCCAGCAGCTTTTCCGGGGAGACCCAGTACTTC. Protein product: CASSFSGETQYF.

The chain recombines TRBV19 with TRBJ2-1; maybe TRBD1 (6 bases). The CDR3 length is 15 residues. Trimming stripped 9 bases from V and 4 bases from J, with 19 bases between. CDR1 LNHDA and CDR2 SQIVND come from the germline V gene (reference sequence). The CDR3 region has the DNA TGTGCCAGCGGGGAAGGACAGAAGAATTACAATGAGCAGTTCTTC. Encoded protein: CASGEGQKNYNEQFF.